This record covers a single T cell receptor (beta chain). Its target is not known. These data come from a study of cytomegalovirus exposure and HLA in healthy donors. Healthy donors of bone marrow made up the group. CDR1 and CDR2 from the germline V gene are LNHNV and YYDKDF (reference sequence). The CDR3 consists of 16 residues. After removal of 6 bases from V and 0 bases from J, the junction contained 9 bases not matched to a gene. The PCR contained 60 Vbeta and 13 Jbeta primers. Profiled with immunoSEQ multiplex PCR; TCRdb holds only in-frame clones, not every one. The top ten clones hold around 5.9% of a sample with more than 85,000 clones, 65% to 85% of them seen once. Study-wide findings and caveats: V- and J-gene trimming in TCR beta was tied to a missense DCLRE1C variant by an analysis performed later. In a later analysis, HLA-associated TCR beta chains were more clonally expanded than equally common others.

The source material was PBMCs. The sequence came from a man aged 25 to 40 in good health and CMV-seropositive. The V and J genes are TRBV15 and TRBJ2-3; TRBD2 agrees at 7 bases. CDR3: CATRDLRGVSTDTQYF. The CDR3 DNA follows: TGTGCCACCAGGGATTTACGGGGGGTAAGCACAGATACGCAGTATTTT. Complete variable domain (other parts from reference TRBV15 and TRBJ2-3): DAMVIQNPRYQVTQFGKPVTLSCSQTLNHNVMYWYQQKSSQAPKLLFHYYDKDFNNEADTPDNFQSRRPNTSFCFLDIRSPGLGDTAMYLCATRDLRGVSTDTQYFGPGTRLTVL.